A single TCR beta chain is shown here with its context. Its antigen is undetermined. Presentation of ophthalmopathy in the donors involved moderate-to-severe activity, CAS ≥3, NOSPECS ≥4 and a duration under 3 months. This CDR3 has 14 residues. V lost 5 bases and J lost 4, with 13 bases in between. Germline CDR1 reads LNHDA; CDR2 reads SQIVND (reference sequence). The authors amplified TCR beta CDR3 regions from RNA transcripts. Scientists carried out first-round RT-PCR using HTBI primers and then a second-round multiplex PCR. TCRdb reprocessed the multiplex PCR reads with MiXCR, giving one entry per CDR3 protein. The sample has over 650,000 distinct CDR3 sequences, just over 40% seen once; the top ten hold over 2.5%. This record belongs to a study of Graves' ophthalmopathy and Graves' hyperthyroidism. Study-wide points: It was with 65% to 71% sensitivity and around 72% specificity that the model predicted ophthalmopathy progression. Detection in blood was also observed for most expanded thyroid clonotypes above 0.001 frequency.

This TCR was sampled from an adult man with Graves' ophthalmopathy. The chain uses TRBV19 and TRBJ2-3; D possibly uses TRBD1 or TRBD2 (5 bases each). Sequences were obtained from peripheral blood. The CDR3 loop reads CASSAEGFADTQYF. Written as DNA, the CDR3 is TGTGCCAGTAGTGCCGAGGGGTTTGCAGATACGCAGTATTTT.